This TCR beta chain emerged from a study of T cells after yellow fever vaccination. Germline CDR1 is SGHTA and CDR2 is FQGNSA. Trimming cost V 5 bases and J 5 bases, with 18 bases left between them. This CDR3 is built from 15 residues. This clonotype was observed a handful of times. TCR cDNA was made by 5'RACE template switching, adding a universal primer site and UMIs. A single record per CDR3 protein comes from TCRdb applying MiXCR to the 5' RACE reads. The data show 320,000 or so distinct CDR3 sequences, approximately 8% seen once. The material was PBMCs, obtained about 41 days after the first yellow fever vaccination. The rearrangement links TRBV7-2 to TRBJ2-5, with a tentative D call TRBD2 (6 bases). This receptor was taken from a man aged 18 to 30 who received the YFV17D yellow fever vaccine. The CDR3 is CASSPRVRGGETQYF. The CDR3 nucleotides read TGTGCCAGCAGCCCGCGGGTGCGGGGCGGTGAGACCCAGTACTTC.